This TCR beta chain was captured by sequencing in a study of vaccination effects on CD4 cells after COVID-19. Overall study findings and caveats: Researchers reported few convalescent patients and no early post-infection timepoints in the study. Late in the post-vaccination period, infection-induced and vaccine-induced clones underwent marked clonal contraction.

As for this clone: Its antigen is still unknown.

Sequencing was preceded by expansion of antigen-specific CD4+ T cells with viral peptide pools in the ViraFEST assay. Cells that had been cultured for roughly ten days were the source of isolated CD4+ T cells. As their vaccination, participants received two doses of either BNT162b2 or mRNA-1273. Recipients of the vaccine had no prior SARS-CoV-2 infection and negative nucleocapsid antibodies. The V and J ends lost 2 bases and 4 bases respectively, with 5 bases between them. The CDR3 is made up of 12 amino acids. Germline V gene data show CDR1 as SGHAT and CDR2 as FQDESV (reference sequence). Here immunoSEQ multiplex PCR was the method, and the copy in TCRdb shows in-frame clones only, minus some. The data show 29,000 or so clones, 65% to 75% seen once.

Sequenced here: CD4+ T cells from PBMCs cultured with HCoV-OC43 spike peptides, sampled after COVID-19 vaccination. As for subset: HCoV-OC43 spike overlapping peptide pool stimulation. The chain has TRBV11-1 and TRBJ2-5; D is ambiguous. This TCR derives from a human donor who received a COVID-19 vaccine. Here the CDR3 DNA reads TGTGCCAGCAGCTTATGGGGAGAGACCCAGTACTTC. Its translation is CASSLWGETQYF. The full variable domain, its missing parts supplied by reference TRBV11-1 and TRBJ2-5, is EAEVAQSPRYKITEKSQAVAFWCDPISGHATLYWYRQILGQGPELLVQFQDESVVDDSQLPKDRFSAERLKGVDSTLKIQPAELGDSAMYLCASSLWGETQYFGPGTRLLVL.